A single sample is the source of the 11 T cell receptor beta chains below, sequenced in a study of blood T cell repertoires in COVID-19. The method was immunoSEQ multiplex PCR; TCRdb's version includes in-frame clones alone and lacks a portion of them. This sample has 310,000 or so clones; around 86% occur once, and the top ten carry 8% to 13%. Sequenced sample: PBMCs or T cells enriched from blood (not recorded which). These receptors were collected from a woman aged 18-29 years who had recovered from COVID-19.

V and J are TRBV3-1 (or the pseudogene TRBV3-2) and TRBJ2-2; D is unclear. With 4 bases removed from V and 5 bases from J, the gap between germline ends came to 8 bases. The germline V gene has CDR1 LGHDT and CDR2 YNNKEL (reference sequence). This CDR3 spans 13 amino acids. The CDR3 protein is CASSPFRTGELFF. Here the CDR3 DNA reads TGTGCCAGCAGCCCTTTCCGGACCGGGGAGCTGTTTTTT.

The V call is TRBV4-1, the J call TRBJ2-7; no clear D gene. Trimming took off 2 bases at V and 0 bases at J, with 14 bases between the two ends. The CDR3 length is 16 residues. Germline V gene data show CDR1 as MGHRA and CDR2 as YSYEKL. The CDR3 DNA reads TGCGCCAGCAGCCAAAATCCGACATTGAGCTCCTACGAGCAGTACTTC. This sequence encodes CASSQNPTLSSYEQYF.

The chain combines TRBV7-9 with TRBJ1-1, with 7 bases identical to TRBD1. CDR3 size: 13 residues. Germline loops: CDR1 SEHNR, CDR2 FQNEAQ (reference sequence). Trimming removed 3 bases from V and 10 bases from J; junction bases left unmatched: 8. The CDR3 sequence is CASSFTTGTGAFF. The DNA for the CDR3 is TGTGCCAGCAGCTTCACGACAGGGACGGGAGCTTTCTTT. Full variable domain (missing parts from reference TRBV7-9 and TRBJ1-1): DTGVSQNPRHKITKRGQNVTFRCDPISEHNRLYWYRQTLGQGPEFLTYFQNEAQLEKSRLLSDRFSAERPKGSFSTLEIQRTEQGDSAMYLCASSFTTGTGAFFGQGTRLTVV.

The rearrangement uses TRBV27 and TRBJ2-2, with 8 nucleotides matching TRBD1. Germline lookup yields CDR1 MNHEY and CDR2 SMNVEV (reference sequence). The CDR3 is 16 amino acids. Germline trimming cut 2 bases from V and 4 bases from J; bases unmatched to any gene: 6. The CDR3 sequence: CASSLILTGGTGELFF. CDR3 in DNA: TGTGCCAGCAGTTTAATTCTAACAGGGGGCACCGGGGAGCTGTTTTTT.

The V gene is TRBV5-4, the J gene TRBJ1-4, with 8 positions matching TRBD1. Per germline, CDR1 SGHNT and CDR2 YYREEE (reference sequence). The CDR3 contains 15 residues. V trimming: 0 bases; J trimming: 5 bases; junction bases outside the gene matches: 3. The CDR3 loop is CASSLAGQGNEKLFF. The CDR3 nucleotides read TGTGCCAGCAGCTTGGCCGGACAGGGAAATGAAAAACTGTTTTTT.

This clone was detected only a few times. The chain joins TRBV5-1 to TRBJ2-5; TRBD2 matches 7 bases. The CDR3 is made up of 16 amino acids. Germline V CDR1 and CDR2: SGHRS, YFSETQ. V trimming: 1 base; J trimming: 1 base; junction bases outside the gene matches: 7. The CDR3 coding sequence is TGCGCCAGCAGCTTGCTTGCTAGCGGAGCCCAAGAGACCCAGTACTTC. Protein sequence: CASSLLASGAQETQYF.

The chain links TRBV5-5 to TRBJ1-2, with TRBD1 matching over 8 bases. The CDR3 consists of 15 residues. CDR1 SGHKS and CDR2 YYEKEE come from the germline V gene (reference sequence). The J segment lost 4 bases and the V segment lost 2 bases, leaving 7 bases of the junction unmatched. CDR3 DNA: TGTGCCAGCAGCTTAGGACAGGGCATAATCTATGGCTACACCTTC. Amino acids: CASSLGQGIIYGYTF.

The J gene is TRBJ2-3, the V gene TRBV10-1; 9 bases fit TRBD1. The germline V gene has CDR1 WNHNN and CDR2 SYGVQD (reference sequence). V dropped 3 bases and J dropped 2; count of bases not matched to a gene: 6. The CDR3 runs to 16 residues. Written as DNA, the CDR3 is TGCGCCAGCAGTGACCCGGGACAGGGACCCACAGATACGCAGTATTTT. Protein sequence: CASSDPGQGPTDTQYF.

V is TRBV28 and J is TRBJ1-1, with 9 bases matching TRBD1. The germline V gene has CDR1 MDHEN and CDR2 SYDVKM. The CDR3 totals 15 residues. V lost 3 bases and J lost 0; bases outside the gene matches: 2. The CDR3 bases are TGTGCCAGCAGTTTGACAGGGGGGGTGAACACTGAAGCTTTCTTT. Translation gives CASSLTGGVNTEAFF.

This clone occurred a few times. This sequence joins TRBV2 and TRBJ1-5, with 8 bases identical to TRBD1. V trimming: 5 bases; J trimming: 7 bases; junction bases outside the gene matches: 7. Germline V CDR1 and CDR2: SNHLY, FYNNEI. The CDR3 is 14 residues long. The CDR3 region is CASSRQGTGQPQHF. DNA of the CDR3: TGTGCCAGCAGTCGACAGGGGACGGGACAGCCCCAGCATTTT.

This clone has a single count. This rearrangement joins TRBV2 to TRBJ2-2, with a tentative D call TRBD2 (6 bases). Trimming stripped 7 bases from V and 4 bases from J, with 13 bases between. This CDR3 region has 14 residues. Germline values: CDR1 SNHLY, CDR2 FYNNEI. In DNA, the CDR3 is TGTGCCAGCAAACCGGGGGATAGCACCGGGGAGCTGTTTTTT. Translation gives CASKPGDSTGELFF.